Below are 6 T cell receptor beta chains sequenced from a single sample in a study of blood T cell repertoires in COVID-19. This table comes from immunoSEQ multiplex PCR, and its TCRdb copy is limited to in-frame clones, with some not included. The table has more than 300,000 clones, nearly 90% seen once. The sample comprised PBMCs or T cells enriched from blood (not recorded which). All receptors derive from a woman aged 25 to 39 who had recovered from COVID-19.

This clone was picked up a small number of times. The chain carries TRBV6-1 and TRBJ1-6, with 9 nucleotides matching TRBD1. After removal of 2 bases from V and 9 bases from J, the junction contained 5 bases not matched to a gene. The germline gives CDR1 MNHNS, CDR2 SASEGT. CDR3 size: 15 residues. The CDR3 spells CASSERTGEGSPLHF. In DNA form, the CDR3 reads TGTGCCAGCAGTGAAAGGACAGGGGAAGGTTCACCCCTCCACTTT.

The CDR3 is CASSPGTPNYGYTF. The CDR3 DNA reads as TGTGCCAGCAGCCCAGGGACACCTAACTATGGCTACACCTTC. V usage is TRBV3-1 (or the pseudogene TRBV3-2) and J usage is TRBJ1-2; TRBD1 is a possible D gene (6 bases). The germline V and J ends were trimmed by 4 bases and 0 bases, with 9 bases remaining between them. Germline lookup yields CDR1 LGHDT and CDR2 YNNKEL (reference sequence). The CDR3 loop spans 14 amino acids.

V is TRBV6-1 and J is TRBJ1-4, with D hard to call. The V end lost 2 bases, the J end lost 3 bases, and 7 bases lay between the germline ends. This CDR3 is built from 14 residues. Germline V lookup: CDR1 MNHNS, CDR2 SASEGT. CDR3 bases: TGTGCCAGCAGTGAACTGGCAGCTAATGAAAAACTGTTTTTT. Its protein product is CASSELAANEKLFF.

The chain has TRBV5-4 and TRBJ1-2, with a weak D call TRBD1 (5 bases). The germline V gene encodes CDR1 SGHNT and CDR2 YYREEE (reference sequence). The CDR3 extends over 14 amino acids. V was shortened by 0 bases and J by 4 bases, with 10 bases between the two germline ends. DNA for the CDR3: TGTGCCAGCAGCTTGGGGGGCCAGAGCTATGGCTACACCTTC. The encoded protein is CASSLGGQSYGYTF.

This clone was seen just once. The chain couples TRBV4-2 to TRBJ2-7; 10 bases agree with TRBD2. V was clipped by 0 bases and J by 4 bases; unmatched bases: 12. This CDR3 has 18 residues. CDR1 LGHNA and CDR2 YNFKEQ come from the germline V gene. The CDR3 sequence is CASSQDPSGGQRGYEQYF. The CDR3 DNA follows: TGTGCCAGCAGCCAAGATCCTAGCGGGGGCCAAAGGGGGTACGAGCAGTACTTC.

The chain uses TRBV19 and TRBJ1-1, with D unclear. The CDR3 runs 11 residues. CDR1 is LNHDA and CDR2 is SQIVND in the germline V gene (reference sequence). V gave up 7 bases and J gave up 5 bases, with 8 bases separating them. CDR3 nucleotides: TGTGCCAGTACTGGAGTAACTGAAGCTTTCTTT. Encoded protein: CASTGVTEAFF.